The sequence of this TCR beta chain was determined in a study of blood T cell repertoires in COVID-19. Study background: Acute-phase and convalescent COVID-19 samples originated in the United States, Italy and Spain.

The germline V and J ends were trimmed by 4 bases and 9 bases, with 9 bases remaining between them. The CDR3 extends over 11 amino acids. Assay used: immunoSEQ multiplex PCR; TCRdb lists only in-frame clones, some missing. Of hundreds of thousands of clones in the sample, about nine tenths are singletons; the top ten hold 0.72%. The clonotype comes from a man aged 35-49 years with acute or convalescent COVID-19. Sequencing input: peripheral blood. V and J are TRBV12-3 or TRBV12-4 and TRBJ1-2; D not certain. CDR3 sequence reads: CASSSGVRYTF. In nucleotides, the CDR3 is TGTGCCAGCAGTTCCGGGGTCCGCTACACCTTC.